Listed here are 14 T cell receptor beta chains from one sample, sequenced in a study of T cells in Graves' hyperthyroidism and ophthalmopathy. Amplification of TCR beta CDR3 regions used RNA as the template. The HTBI primer set served for first-round RT-PCR of the TCR CDR3. TCRdb ran MiXCR on the multiplex PCR reads and lists one entry per CDR3 protein. The data hold approximately 590,000 distinct CDR3 sequences, with around 16% observed a single time. The sample taken for sequencing was blood. Every receptor here comes from a woman in her 30s with Graves' hyperthyroidism.

The V call is TRBV9, the J call TRBJ2-5; D is uncertain. V was shortened by 0 bases and J by 4 bases, with 10 bases between the two germline ends. Germline V gene data show CDR1 as SGDLS and CDR2 as YYNGEE. The CDR3 spans 14 residues. The CDR3 bases are TGTGCCAGCAGCGTAGAGGGATCGCCAGAGACCCAGTACTTC. It encodes CASSVEGSPETQYF. The full variable domain, in which reference TRBV9 and TRBJ2-5 provide the parts outside the CDR3, is DSGVTQTPKHLITATGQRVTLRCSPRSGDLSVYWYQQSLDQGLQFLIQYYNGEERAKGNILERFSAQQFPDLHSELNLSSLELGDSALYFCASSVEGSPETQYFGPGTRLLVL.

This clonotype was recorded at least ten times. J is TRBJ2-1 and V is TRBV5-1, with 7 bases identical to TRBD2. The CDR3 is 15 amino acids. Germline V gene sequence: CDR1 SGHRS, CDR2 YFSETQ. Trimming took 0 bases from V and 5 from J; bases not matched to a gene: 5. Written as DNA, the CDR3 is TGCGCCAGCAGCTTGGACGGACTAGGCCACAATGAGCAGTTCTTC. This translates into CASSLDGLGHNEQFF.

This chain uses TRBV5-1 with TRBJ1-1; 8 bases match TRBD1. The trim removed 5 bases at V and 4 bases at J, leaving 7 bases unmatched. CDR3 length: 14 amino acids. Germline V gene lookup returns CDR1 SGHRS and CDR2 YFSETQ. The CDR3 protein is CASSPPGQVTEAFF. The CDR3 DNA follows: TGCGCCAGCAGTCCACCGGGACAGGTCACTGAAGCTTTCTTT.

V gene TRBV24-1 combines with J gene TRBJ2-7, with D perhaps TRBD1 (6 bases). The CDR3 is 13 amino acids. Germline lookup yields CDR1 KGHDR and CDR2 SFDVKD. The V end lost 2 bases, the J end lost 6 bases, and 10 bases lay between the germline ends. For the CDR3, the DNA is TGTGCCACCAGTGATTCGGACAGATCCGAGCAGTACTTC. Its translation: CATSDSDRSEQYF.

This clonotype was seen ten or more times. The chain joins TRBV20-1 to TRBJ1-2, with 9 bases matching TRBD1. Per germline, CDR1 DFQATT and CDR2 SNEGSKA (reference sequence). The CDR3 loop spans 13 amino acids. V dropped 5 bases and J dropped 2; count of bases not matched to a gene: 3. Here the CDR3 DNA reads TGCAGTGCTCGGGACAGGGAGAACTATGGCTACACCTTC. It specifies CSARDRENYGYTF.

This clonotype was counted ten times or more. The chain is built from TRBV5-1 and TRBJ2-7; D remains unclear. V lost 0 bases to trimming and J lost 2 bases, with 12 bases between them. The CDR3 covers 15 residues. Germline CDR1 SGHRS, CDR2 YFSETQ. The CDR3 loop is CASSLGLGEAYEQYF. CDR3 nucleotides: TGCGCCAGCAGCTTGGGACTTGGCGAGGCCTACGAGCAGTACTTC. Combining the CDR3 with reference TRBV5-1 and TRBJ2-7 gives the whole variable domain KAGVTQTPRYLIKTRGQQVTLSCSPISGHRSVSWYQQTPGQGLQFLFEYFSETQRNKGNFPGRFSGRQFSNSRSEMNVSTLELGDSALYLCASSLGLGEAYEQYFGPGTRLTVT.

This clonotype was picked up many times. CDR3 coding DNA: TGTGCCAGCAGCTTAAGCATGGACAGTTACACTGAAGCTTTCTTT. It yields the protein CASSLSMDSYTEAFF. The chain recombines TRBV11-1 with TRBJ1-1; maybe TRBD1 (6 bases). CDR1 is SGHAT and CDR2 is FQDESV in the germline V gene (reference sequence). The CDR3 length is 15 residues. Between the trimmed V and J ends, which lost 2 bases and 3 bases, there was a span of 13 bases.

This clonotype showed up many times. The rearrangement joins TRBV30 to TRBJ2-4, with a tentative D call TRBD1 (6 bases). Deletions cut 0 bases from V and 7 bases from J, with 13 bases between. This CDR3 comprises 14 residues. CDR1 and CDR2 (germline): GTSNPN, SVGIG (reference sequence). The DNA for the CDR3 is TGTGCCTGGAGTGTGGGGGCGAGAGGGAACATTCAGTACTTC. Protein product: CAWSVGARGNIQYF.

In DNA form, the CDR3 reads TGTGCCAGCAGTGAAGGCGTGTCTAGCGGGTTCATATCCTACGAGCAGTACTTC. It yields the protein CASSEGVSSGFISYEQYF. V usage is TRBV25-1 and J usage is TRBJ2-7; 8 bases are shared with TRBD2. Germline lookup yields CDR1 MGHDK and CDR2 SYGVNS. The CDR3 is made up of 18 amino acids. Trimming took 2 bases from V and 1 from J; bases not matched to a gene: 13.

This clonotype was found many times. The chain joins TRBV7-2 to TRBJ2-1, with a possible D match to TRBD2 (5 bases). This CDR3 region has 16 residues. Germline-derived CDR1 and CDR2 are SGHTA and FQGNSA. The V gene lost 4 bases and the J gene lost 8 bases, with 21 bases spanning the gap. The CDR3: CASSSMGGPPGDEQFF. DNA for the CDR3: TGTGCCAGCAGCTCGATGGGCGGGCCCCCTGGCGATGAGCAGTTCTTC.

This clonotype was detected many times. This chain joins TRBV12-3 or TRBV12-4 and TRBJ2-2; tentative D call: TRBD2 (6 bases). The length of the CDR3 is 18 residues. The V end lost 1 base, the J end lost 3 bases, and 18 bases lay between the germline ends. The DNA of the CDR3 is TGTGCCAGCAGTTTAGAGGCGCGGGGTGGTATGGACACCGGGGAGCTGTTTTTT. Residues: CASSLEARGGMDTGELFF.

This clonotype has ten or more counts. V gene TRBV2 combines with J gene TRBJ2-7; 8 bases are shared with TRBD2. Trimming removed 3 bases from V and 3 bases from J; junction bases left unmatched: 7. CDR3 length equals 15 residues. Germline CDR1 and CDR2: SNHLY and FYNNEI. In DNA form, the CDR3 reads TGTGCCAGCAGTGATATAGGGACTAGTAGCTACGAGCAGTACTTC. Its protein product is CASSDIGTSSYEQYF.

This chain connects TRBV5-1 to TRBJ2-3; D may be TRBD1 (6 bases). There are 15 residues in the CDR3. V was cut by 3 bases and J by 3 bases, with 14 bases left in between. The V gene's germline CDR1 is SGHRS and CDR2 YFSETQ. In DNA, the CDR3 is TGCGCCAGCAGCTCCGGGACAACGATGACAGATACGCAGTATTTT. This sequence encodes CASSSGTTMTDTQYF.

This clonotype was counted at least ten times. CDR3 residues: CASSLIKGNSPLHF. CDR3 in DNA: TGTGCCAGCAGCTTAATTAAGGGGAATTCACCCCTCCACTTT. V and J are TRBV7-2 and TRBJ1-6; D may be TRBD1 (5 bases). Trimming left V 2 bases short and J 7 bases short, with 9 bases between. The length of the CDR3 is 14 residues. Germline V gene lookup returns CDR1 SGHTA and CDR2 FQGNSA.